A selection of T cell receptor beta chains follows, all from one sample in a study of post-analysis software for immune sequencing data. TCRdb called the PCR reads again in MiXCR, with one record for every CDR3 protein. The sample lists fewer than 700,000 distinct CDR3 sequences, roughly 45% seen once, with roughly 1.8% in the top ten. Sequencing was performed on blood. The receptors originated from a girl aged 5-17 years with multiple sclerosis. Both conserved end residues are part of each CDR3. The D gene is left open where the match is weak. The size of a clone is reported for some rows only, either as once, few or many, or as a class for expanded clones.

.	TRBD1	TRBJ2-5	TRBV19	TGTGCCAGTAGTACCGGACAGGCCGGGACCCAGTACTTC	CASSTGQAGTQYF
.	.	TRBJ2-5	TRBV20-1	TGCAGTGCTAGAGATACCAGCGGCCAAGAGACCCAGTACTTC	CSARDTSGQETQYF
.	.	TRBJ2-1	TRBV7-9	TGTGCCAGCAGCCTCAAGGGGGGCGTCAATGAGCAGTTCTTC	CASSLKGGVNEQFF
few	.	TRBJ1-1	TRBV6-6	TGTGCCAGCAGTTTCCGGGACGGGAACACTGAAGCTTTCTTT	CASSFRDGNTEAFF
few	.	TRBJ2-3	TRBV12-3/TRBV12-4	TGTGCCAGCAGATATACGACTGGGTCTACGGATACGCAGTATTTT	CASRYTTGSTDTQYF
.	TRBD2	TRBJ2-1	TRBV12-3/TRBV12-4	TGTGCCAGCAGTCAAAGACTAGCGGGGGGGAGCAATGAGCAGTTCTTC	CASSQRLAGGSNEQFF
.	TRBD1	TRBJ1-1	TRBV6-5	TGTGCCAGCAGCGGTCAAGGGACAGCCAACTTAAAAGCTTTCTTT	CASSGQGTANLKAFF
.	.	TRBJ1-5	TRBV12-3/TRBV12-4	TGTGCCAGTGCTGGGGGCAGGGATCAGCCCCAGCATTTT	CASAGGRDQPQHF
.	TRBD2	TRBJ2-3	TRBV9	TGTGCCAGCAGCCTACCAGGGAGGGACCCAGATACGCAGTATTTT	CASSLPGRDPDTQYF
few	.	TRBJ1-2	TRBV27	TGTGCCAGCAGGGACATTGGGGGCTACACCTTC	CASRDIGGYTF
.	.	TRBJ2-1	TRBV29-1	TGCAGCGTTGGGAACACAGGGTCGGGGCAGTTCTTC	CSVGNTGSGQFF
.	.	TRBJ1-5	TRBV30	TGTGCCTGGAGTGTAGCAGATAGCAATCAGCCCCAGCATTTT	CAWSVADSNQPQHF
few	.	TRBJ2-3	TRBV27	TGTGCCAGCAGTTCTTTGTACTCCGCAGATACGCAGTATTTT	CASSSLYSADTQYF
.	.	TRBJ2-1	TRBV12-3/TRBV12-4	TGTGCCAGCAGTTCATATAGGGACCTCGGGCTAGCGTTCTACAATGAGCAGTTCTTC	CASSSYRDLGLAFYNEQFF
many	.	TRBJ2-7	TRBV25-1	TGTGCCAGCAGTTCCACAGGTGTAACTACCAACTACGAGCAGTACTTC	CASSSTGVTTNYEQYF
.	TRBD1	TRBJ2-1	TRBV3-1	TGTGCCAGCAGCCAAAGCGCCGGGACAGTTTACAATGAGCAGTTCTTC	CASSQSAGTVYNEQFF
once	.	TRBJ1-1	TRBV12-3/TRBV12-4	TGTGCCAGCAGTTTAAAGGCGGTTGAAGCTTTCTTT	CASSLKAVEAFF
many	.	TRBJ2-3	TRBV5-1	TGCGCCCAAGCAGCCCCTCCGCAGTATTTT	CAQAAPPQYF
.	TRBD1	TRBJ2-7	TRBV5-1	TGCGCCAGCAGCTTACCCCGGGACAGGGGGAGCTACGAGCAGTACTTC	CASSLPRDRGSYEQYF
.	TRBD1	TRBJ2-7	TRBV20-1	TGCAGTGCTAGACAGGGGGCCGCCATCACTTCCGAGCAGTACTTC	CSARQGAAITSEQYF
once	.	TRBJ2-3	TRBV7-9	TGTGCCAGCAGCTCGCTGGAGGCTACTCGGGTAACAGATACGCAGTATTTT	CASSSLEATRVTDTQYF
.	.	TRBJ1-1	TRBV6-6	TGTGCCAGCAACCCAGCGAACACTGAAGCTTTCTTT	CASNPANTEAFF
.	TRBD2	TRBJ2-2	TRBV2	TGTGCCAGCAGTATAGCGGGAGGGAGCCCCGGGGAGCTGTTTTTT	CASSIAGGSPGELFF
.	.	TRBJ1-1	TRBV6-2/TRBV6-3	TGTGCCAGCAGTTTCTTACGAGTCCCACCGGCTTTCTTT	CASSFLRVPPAFF
few	.	TRBJ2-1	TRBV7-2	TGTGCCAGCAGCTTATCGGCGGATATCTCCTACAATGAGCAGTTCTTC	CASSLSADISYNEQFF
few	.	TRBJ2-5	TRBV12-3/TRBV12-4	TGTGCCAGCAGATGGGTCCAAGAGACCCAGTACTTC	CASRWVQETQYF
.	TRBD2	TRBJ2-7	TRBV20-1	TGCAGTGCTAGAGGGGAGGGAGGGTACGAGCAGTACTTC	CSARGEGGYEQYF
few	TRBD2	TRBJ2-7	TRBV12-3/TRBV12-4	TGTGCCAGCAGTTCCCGGACTAGCGGGAGACACGAGCAGTACTTC	CASSSRTSGRHEQYF
few	.	TRBJ2-7	TRBV7-2	TGTGCCAGCAGCGCGACCCGGACAGCCACTTCCTACGAGCAGTACTTC	CASSATRTATSYEQYF
.	.	TRBJ2-7	TRBV7-6	TGTGCCAGCAGCTTAGAGGACAGTACCTACGAGCAGTACTTC	CASSLEDSTYEQYF
few	.	TRBJ1-2	TRBV7-2	TGTGCCAGCAGCTTAGTGGAGGGGCGCTATGGCTACACCTTC	CASSLVEGRYGYTF
few	.	TRBJ1-1	TRBV20-1	TGCAGTGCTAGAGTTCAGGGCGCTGAAGCTTTCTTT	CSARVQGAEAFF
.	.	TRBJ2-1	TRBV10-3	TGTGCCATCAGAGAACCGATTGGTACGGAGCAGTTCTTC	CAIREPIGTEQFF
.	.	TRBJ2-7	TRBV28	TGTGCCAGCAGTTTACTCCTGACCTACGAGCAGTACTTC	CASSLLLTYEQYF
few	.	TRBJ2-5	TRBV10-2	TGCGCCAGCAGCTCGATACCGGGGACCCAGTACTTC	CASSSIPGTQYF
.	.	TRBJ2-7	TRBV11-1	TGTGCCAGCAGCCGGAGGGACACCTACGAGCAGTACTTC	CASSRRDTYEQYF
.	.	TRBJ1-6	TRBV7-9	TGTGCCGGCAGCTTAGGGCCTCCGTCGGGAGGCCTCCACTTT	CAGSLGPPSGGLHF
few	.	TRBJ2-3	TRBV29-1	TGCAGCGTTGGCCAGGGGGGCGCAGATACGCAGTATTTT	CSVGQGGADTQYF
.	TRBD1	TRBJ1-2	TRBV15	TGTGCCACCAGCGCGACAGGGCCGATCGGCGGCTACACCTTC	CATSATGPIGGYTF
.	TRBD1	TRBJ1-2	TRBV5-1	TGCGCCAGCAGCTTAAAGGGGACAGGCGGGGATGGCTGCACCTTC	CASSLKGTGGDGCTF
.	TRBD1	TRBJ1-1	TRBV5-1	TGCGCCAGCAGCTTGTACGGGGGACAGTTGAACACTGAAGCTTTCTTT	CASSLYGGQLNTEAFF
.	.	TRBJ2-3	TRBV7-6	TGTGCCAGCAGCTTAGACTATAGGGCAGACGGCACAGATACGCAGTATTTT	CASSLDYRADGTDTQYF
.	.	TRBJ2-2	TRBV9	TGTGCCAGCAGTGGGTCTTTGGTACACACCGGGGAGCTGTTTTTT	CASSGSLVHTGELFF
.	.	TRBJ1-5	TRBV6-5	TGTGCCAGCAGTTTAGGAGTATATCAGCCCCAGCATTTT	CASSLGVYQPQHF
.	.	TRBJ1-2	TRBV18	TGTGCCAGCTCACGGGACCGGTCCTATGGCTACACCTTC	CASSRDRSYGYTF
.	.	TRBJ2-7	TRBV27	TGTGCCAGCAGTTTACTCTCCCCTGAGGGTGGGGGCTACGAGCAGTACTTC	CASSLLSPEGGGYEQYF
few	.	TRBJ2-3	TRBV5-5	TGTGCCAGCAGCGTGGCACATGGGGAGCCCACAGATACGCAGTATTTT	CASSVAHGEPTDTQYF
.	.	TRBJ2-7	TRBV5-1	TGCGCCAGCAGCTTGGCCAGAGGGGCCGGCTCCTACGAGCAGTACTTC	CASSLARGAGSYEQYF
.	.	TRBJ2-7	TRBV4-1	TGCGCCAGCAGCCAAGATTGGGCGTCGGGGGACGAGCAGTACTTC	CASSQDWASGDEQYF
many	.	TRBJ2-5	TRBV5-1	TGCGCCAGCAGCTTGGGGGGCGAAGCGGAGACCCAGTACTTC	CASSLGGEAETQYF